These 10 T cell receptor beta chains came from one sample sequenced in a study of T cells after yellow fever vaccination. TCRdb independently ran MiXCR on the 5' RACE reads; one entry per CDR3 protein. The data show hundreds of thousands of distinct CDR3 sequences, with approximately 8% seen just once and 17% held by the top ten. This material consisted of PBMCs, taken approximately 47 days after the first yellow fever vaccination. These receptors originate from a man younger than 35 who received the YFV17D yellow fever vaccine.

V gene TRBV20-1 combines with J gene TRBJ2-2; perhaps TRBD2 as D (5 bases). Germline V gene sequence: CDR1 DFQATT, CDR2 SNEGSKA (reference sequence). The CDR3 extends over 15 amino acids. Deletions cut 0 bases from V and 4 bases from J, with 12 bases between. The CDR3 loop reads CSARDLGVGTGELFF. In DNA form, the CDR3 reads TGCAGTGCTAGAGATCTCGGGGTTGGCACCGGGGAGCTGTTTTTT.

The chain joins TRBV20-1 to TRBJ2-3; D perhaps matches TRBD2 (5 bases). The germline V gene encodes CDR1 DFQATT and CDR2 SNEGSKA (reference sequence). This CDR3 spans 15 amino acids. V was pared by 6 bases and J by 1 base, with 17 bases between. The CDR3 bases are TGCAGTGCCAGCCGACACGGACTCCGCACAGATACGCAGTATTTT. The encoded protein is CSASRHGLRTDTQYF.

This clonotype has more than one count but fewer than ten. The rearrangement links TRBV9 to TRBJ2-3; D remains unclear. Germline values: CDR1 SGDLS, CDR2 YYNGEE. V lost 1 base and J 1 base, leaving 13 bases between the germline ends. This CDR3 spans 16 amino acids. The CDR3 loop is CASSVNRVFGTDTQYF. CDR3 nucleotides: TGTGCCAGCAGCGTAAACAGAGTCTTTGGCACAGATACGCAGTATTTT.

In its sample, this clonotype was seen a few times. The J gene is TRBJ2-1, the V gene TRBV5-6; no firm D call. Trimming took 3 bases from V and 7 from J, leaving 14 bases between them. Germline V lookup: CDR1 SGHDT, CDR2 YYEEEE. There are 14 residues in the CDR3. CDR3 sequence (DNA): TGTGCCAGCAGCTCGCCGGTAGGGCCTAATGAGCAGTTCTTC. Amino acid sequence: CASSSPVGPNEQFF. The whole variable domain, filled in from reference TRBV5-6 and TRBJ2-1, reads DAGVTQSPTHLIKTRGQQVTLRCSPKSGHDTVSWYQQALGQGPQFIFQYYEEEERQRGNFPDRFSGHQFPNYSSELNVNALLLGDSALYLCASSSPVGPNEQFFGPGTRLTVL.

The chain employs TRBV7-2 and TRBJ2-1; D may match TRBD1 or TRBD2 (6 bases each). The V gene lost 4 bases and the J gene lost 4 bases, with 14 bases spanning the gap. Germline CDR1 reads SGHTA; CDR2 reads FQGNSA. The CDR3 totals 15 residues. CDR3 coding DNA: TGTGCCAGCAGCTCTGGGGGGCCCTTGTACAATGAGCAGTTCTTC. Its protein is CASSSGGPLYNEQFF. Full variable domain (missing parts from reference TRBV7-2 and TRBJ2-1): GAGVSQSPSNKVTEKGKDVELRCDPISGHTALYWYRQSLGQGLEFLIYFQGNSAPDKSGLPSDRFSAERTGGSVSTLTIQRTQQEDSAVYLCASSSGGPLYNEQFFGPGTRLTVL.

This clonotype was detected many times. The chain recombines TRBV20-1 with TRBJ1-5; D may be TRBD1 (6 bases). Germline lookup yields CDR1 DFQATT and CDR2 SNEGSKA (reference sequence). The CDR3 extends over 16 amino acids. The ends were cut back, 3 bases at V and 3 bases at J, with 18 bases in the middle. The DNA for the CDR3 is TGCAGTGCTAGGCGGCAGGGGCTATCCACCAATCAGCCCCAGCATTTT. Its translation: CSARRQGLSTNQPQHF.

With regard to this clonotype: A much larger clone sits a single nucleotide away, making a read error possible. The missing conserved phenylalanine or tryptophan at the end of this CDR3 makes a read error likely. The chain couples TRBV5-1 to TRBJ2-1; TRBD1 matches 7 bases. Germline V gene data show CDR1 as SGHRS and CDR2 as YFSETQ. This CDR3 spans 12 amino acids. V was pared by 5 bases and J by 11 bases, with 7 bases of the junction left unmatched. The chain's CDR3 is CASRNRGPKQFY. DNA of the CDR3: TGCGCCAGCAGGAACAGGGGACCGAAGCAGTTCTAC.

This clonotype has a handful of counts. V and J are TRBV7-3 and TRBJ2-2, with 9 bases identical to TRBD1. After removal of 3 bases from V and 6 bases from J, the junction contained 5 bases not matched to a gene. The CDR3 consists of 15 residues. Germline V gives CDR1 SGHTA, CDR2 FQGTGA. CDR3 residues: CASSLGQGMAGELFF. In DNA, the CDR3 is TGTGCCAGCAGCTTGGGACAGGGCATGGCCGGGGAGCTGTTTTTT. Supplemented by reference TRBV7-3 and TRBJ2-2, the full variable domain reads GAGVSQTPSNKVTEKGKYVELRCDPISGHTALYWYRQSLGQGPEFLIYFQGTGAADDSGLPNDRFFAVRPEGSVSTLKIQRTERGDSAVYLCASSLGQGMAGELFFGEGSRLTVL.

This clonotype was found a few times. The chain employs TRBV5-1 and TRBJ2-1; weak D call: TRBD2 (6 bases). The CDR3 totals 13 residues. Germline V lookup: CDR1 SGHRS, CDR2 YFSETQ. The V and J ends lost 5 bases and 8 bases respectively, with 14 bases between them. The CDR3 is CASRLYGGDEQFF. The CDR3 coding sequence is TGCGCCAGCAGACTTTACGGGGGAGATGAGCAGTTCTTC. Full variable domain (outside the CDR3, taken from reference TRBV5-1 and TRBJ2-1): KAGVTQTPRYLIKTRGQQVTLSCSPISGHRSVSWYQQTPGQGLQFLFEYFSETQRNKGNFPGRFSGRQFSNSRSEMNVSTLELGDSALYLCASRLYGGDEQFFGPGTRLTVL.

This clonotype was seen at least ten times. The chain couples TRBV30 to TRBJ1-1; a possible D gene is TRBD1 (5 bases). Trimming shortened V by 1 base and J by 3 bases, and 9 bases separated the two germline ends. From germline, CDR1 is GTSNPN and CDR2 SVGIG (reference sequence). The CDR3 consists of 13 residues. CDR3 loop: CAWSGEGYTEAFF. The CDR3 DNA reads TGTGCCTGGAGTGGCGAGGGGTACACTGAAGCTTTCTTT.